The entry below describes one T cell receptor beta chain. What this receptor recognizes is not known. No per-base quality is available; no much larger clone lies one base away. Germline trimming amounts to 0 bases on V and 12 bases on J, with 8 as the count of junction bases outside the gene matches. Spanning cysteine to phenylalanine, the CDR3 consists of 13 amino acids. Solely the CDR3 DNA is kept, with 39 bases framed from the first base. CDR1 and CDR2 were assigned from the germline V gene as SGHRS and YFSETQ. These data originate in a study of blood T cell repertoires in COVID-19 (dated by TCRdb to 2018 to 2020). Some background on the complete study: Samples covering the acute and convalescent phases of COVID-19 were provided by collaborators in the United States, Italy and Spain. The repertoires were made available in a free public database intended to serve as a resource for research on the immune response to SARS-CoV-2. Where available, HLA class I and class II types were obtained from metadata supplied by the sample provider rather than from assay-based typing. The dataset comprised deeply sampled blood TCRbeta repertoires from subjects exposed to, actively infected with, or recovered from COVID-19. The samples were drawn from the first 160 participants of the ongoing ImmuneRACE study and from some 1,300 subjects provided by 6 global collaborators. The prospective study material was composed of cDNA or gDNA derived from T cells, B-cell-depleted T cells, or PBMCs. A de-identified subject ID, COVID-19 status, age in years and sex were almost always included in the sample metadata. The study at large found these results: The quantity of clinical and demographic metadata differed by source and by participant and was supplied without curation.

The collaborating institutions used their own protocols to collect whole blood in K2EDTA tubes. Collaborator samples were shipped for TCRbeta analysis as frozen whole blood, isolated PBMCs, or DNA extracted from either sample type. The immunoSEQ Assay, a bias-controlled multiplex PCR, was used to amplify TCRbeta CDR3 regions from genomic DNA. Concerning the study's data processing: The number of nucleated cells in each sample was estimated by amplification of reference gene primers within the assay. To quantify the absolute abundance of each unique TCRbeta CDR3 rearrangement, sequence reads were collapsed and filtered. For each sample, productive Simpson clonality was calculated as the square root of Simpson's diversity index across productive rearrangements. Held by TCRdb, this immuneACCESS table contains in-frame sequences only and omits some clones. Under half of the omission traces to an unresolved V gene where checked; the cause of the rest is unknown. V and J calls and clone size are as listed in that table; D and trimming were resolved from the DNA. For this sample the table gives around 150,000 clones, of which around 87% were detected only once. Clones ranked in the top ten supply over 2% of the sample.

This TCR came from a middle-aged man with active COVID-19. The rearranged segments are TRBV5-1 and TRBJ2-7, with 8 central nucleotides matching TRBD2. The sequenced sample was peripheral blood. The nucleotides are TGCGCCAGCAGCTTGGGAAATAGCGGGGAAGGGTACTTC. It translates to CASSLGNSGEGYF.